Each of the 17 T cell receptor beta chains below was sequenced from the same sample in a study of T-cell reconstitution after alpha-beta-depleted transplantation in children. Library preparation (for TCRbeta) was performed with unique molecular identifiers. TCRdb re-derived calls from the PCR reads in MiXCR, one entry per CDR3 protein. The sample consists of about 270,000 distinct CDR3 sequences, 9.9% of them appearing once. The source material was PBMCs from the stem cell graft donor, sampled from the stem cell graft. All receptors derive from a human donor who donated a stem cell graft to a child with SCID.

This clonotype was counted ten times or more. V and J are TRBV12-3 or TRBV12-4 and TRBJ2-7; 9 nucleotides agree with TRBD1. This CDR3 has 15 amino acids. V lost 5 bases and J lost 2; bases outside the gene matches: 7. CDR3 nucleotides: TGTGCCAGCAGTGATCAGGACAGGGGTGCCTACGAGCAGTACTTC. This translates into CASSDQDRGAYEQYF.

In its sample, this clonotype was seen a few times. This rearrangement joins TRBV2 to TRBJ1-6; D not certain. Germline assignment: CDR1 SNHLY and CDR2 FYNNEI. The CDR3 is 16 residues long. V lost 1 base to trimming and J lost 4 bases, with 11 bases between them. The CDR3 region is CASSEVVTDYNSPLHF. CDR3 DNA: TGTGCCAGCAGTGAAGTAGTTACCGATTATAATTCACCCCTCCACTTT.

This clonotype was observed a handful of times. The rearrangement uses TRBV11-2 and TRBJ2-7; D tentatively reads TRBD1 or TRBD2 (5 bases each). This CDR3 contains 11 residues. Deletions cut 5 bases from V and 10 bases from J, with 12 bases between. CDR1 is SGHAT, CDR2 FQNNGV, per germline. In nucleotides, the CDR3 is TGTGCCAGCAGCCCAGAGGGGCTACAGTACTTC. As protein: CASSPEGLQYF. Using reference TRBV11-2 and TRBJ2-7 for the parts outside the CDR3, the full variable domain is EAGVAQSPRYKIIEKRQSVAFWCNPISGHATLYWYQQILGQGPKLLIQFQNNGVVDDSQLPKDRFSAERLKGVDSTLKIQPAKLEDSAVYLCASSPEGLQYFGPGTRLTVT.

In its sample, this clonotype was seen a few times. CDR3 amino acids: CASSLDGKANYGYTF. CDR3 nucleotides: TGTGCCAGCAGCCTCGACGGGAAAGCTAACTATGGCTACACCTTC. The V call is TRBV3-1, the J call TRBJ1-2; D is unclear. Looked up from germline, CDR1 is LGHDT and CDR2 is YNNKEL (reference sequence). CDR3 length: 15 residues. V was trimmed by 4 bases and J by 0 bases, leaving 12 bases between them.

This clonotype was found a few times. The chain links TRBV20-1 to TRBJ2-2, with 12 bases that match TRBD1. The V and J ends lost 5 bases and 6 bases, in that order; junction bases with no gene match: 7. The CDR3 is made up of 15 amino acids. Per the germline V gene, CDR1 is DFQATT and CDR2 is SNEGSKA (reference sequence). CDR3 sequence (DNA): TGCAGTGCTCAACCGGGACAGGGGGCACCCGGGGAGCTGTTTTTT. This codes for CSAQPGQGAPGELFF.

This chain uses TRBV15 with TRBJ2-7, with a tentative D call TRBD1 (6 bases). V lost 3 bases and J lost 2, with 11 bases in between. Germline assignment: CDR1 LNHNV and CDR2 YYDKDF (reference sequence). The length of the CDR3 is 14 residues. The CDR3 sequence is CATSRTQGTYEQYF. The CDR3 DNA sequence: TGTGCCACCAGCAGGACACAGGGAACCTACGAGCAGTACTTC.

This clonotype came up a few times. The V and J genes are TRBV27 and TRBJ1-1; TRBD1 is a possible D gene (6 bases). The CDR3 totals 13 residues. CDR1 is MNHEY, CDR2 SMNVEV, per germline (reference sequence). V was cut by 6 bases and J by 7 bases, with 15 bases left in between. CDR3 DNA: TGTGCCAGCAGAGCCGACAGGCAAGTTGAAGCTTTCTTT. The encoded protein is CASRADRQVEAFF.

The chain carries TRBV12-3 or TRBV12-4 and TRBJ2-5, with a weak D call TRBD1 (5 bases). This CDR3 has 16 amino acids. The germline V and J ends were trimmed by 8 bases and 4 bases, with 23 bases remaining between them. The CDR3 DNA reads TGTGCCAGCGGACGACCACGGAACAGGACCCCAGAGACCCAGTACTTC. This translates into CASGRPRNRTPETQYF.

CDR3 sequence reads: CASSLAGDREQYF. CDR3 DNA: TGCGCCAGCAGCTTGGCGGGGGACCGCGAGCAGTACTTC. The chain recombines TRBV5-1 with TRBJ2-7; tentative D call: TRBD2 (6 bases). V was shortened by 0 bases and J by 6 bases, with 10 bases between the two germline ends. The CDR3 spans 13 residues. Germline CDR1 is SGHRS and CDR2 is YFSETQ.

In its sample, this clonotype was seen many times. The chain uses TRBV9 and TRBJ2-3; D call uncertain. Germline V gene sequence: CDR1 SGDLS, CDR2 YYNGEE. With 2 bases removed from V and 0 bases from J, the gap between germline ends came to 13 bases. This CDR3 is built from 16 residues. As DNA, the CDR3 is TGTGCCAGCAGCGTTGAGAGAACCTCTAGCACAGATACGCAGTATTTT. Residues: CASSVERTSSTDTQYF.

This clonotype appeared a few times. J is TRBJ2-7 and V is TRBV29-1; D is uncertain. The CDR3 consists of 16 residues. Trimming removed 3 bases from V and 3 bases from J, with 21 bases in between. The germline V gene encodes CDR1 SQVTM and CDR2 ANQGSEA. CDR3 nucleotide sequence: TGCAGCGTTGATAACGTGACTCGAATCCCTAGCTACGAGCAGTACTTC. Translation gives CSVDNVTRIPSYEQYF.

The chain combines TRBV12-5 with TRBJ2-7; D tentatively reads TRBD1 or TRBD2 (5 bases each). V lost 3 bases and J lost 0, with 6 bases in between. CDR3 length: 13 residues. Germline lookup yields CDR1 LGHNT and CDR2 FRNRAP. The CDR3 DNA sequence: TGTGCTAGTGGTTTTGGGGGCTCCTACGAGCAGTACTTC. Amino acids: CASGFGGSYEQYF.

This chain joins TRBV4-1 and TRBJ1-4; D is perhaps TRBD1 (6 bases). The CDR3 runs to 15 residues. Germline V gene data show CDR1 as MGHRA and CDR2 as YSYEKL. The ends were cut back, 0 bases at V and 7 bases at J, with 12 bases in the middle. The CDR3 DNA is TGCGCCAGCAGCCAAGAGGGGGCAGGGTCTGAAAAACTGTTTTTT. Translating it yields CASSQEGAGSEKLFF.

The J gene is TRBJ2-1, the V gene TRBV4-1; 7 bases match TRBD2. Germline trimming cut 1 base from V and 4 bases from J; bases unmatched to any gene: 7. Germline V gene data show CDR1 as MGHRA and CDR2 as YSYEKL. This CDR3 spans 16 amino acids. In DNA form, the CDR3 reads TGCGCCAGCAGCCAAGGGCCAGCGGGGCTGTACAATGAGCAGTTCTTC. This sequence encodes CASSQGPAGLYNEQFF.

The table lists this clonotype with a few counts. Here the CDR3 DNA reads TGCAGTGCTAGACCCGGGACAGGGGACGGCTACACCTTC. Residues: CSARPGTGDGYTF. The rearrangement links TRBV20-1 to TRBJ1-2, with 10 bases aligning to TRBD1. CDR3 length: 13 residues. Germline V gene lookup returns CDR1 DFQATT and CDR2 SNEGSKA (reference sequence). The V segment lost 2 bases and the J segment 8 bases; nucleotides outside the gene matches: 5.

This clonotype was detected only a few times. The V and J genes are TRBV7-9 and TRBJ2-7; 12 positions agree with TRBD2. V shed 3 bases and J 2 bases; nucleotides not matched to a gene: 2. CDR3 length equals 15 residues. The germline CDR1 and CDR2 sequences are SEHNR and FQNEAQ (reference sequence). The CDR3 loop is CASSFGLAGTYEQYF. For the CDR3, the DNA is TGTGCCAGCAGCTTTGGACTAGCGGGAACCTACGAGCAGTACTTC.

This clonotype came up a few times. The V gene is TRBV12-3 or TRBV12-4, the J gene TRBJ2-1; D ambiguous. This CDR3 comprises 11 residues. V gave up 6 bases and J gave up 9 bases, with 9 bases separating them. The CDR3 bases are TGTGCCAGCAGATACAGCACTGAGCAGTTCTTC. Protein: CASRYSTEQFF.